The clone carrying this TCR beta chain was recorded once. As yet, its antigen is unknown. Sorted regulatory T cells were CD4-positive, CD25-high and CD127-low or negative. Control samples were from healthy, unrelated donors. This entry belongs to a study of B cell selection in AIRE deficiency. TCRdb's table, derived via immunoSEQ multiplex PCR, lists solely in-frame clones and lacks some. The data show over 20,000 clones, around 90% seen once. Study-wide findings and caveats: Patient Tconv and Treg cells showed healthy-like TCRBV usage, CDR3 length, diversity. About 30.6% of healthy-shared Treg sequences were found among patient Tconv cells.

This CDR3 is 15 amino acids long. From germline, CDR1 is SGHRS and CDR2 YFSETQ. The germline V and J ends were trimmed by 4 bases and 2 bases, with 12 bases remaining between them. The TCR comes from a human donor in good health. Sequences were obtained from CD4+CD25+ Tregs sorted from PBMCs. This chain joins TRBV5-1 and TRBJ2-2; TRBD2 might be the D (6 bases). This CDR3 is CASSASGTNTGELFF. DNA of the CDR3: TGCGCCAGCAGCGCATCTGGGACTAACACCGGGGAGCTGTTTTTT.